A selection of T cell receptor beta chains follows, all from one sample in a study of beta chain features in type 1 diabetes. Repertoires were generated with immunoSEQ multiplex PCR, while TCRdb's copy carries only in-frame clones and drops some. Found here are 20,000 to 25,000 clones, roughly two thirds of them singletons; the top ten hold 1.1%. Sequenced input: stem cell memory CD4+ T cells from blood. The receptor source for this set is a woman in her thirties or forties with type 1 diabetes. Both conserved end residues are part of each CDR3. A D gene is named only where the DNA matches it firmly. Only part of the rows carry a size: once, few, many, or a class if the clone is expanded.

V	J	size	D	CDR3	DNA
TRBV29-1	TRBJ2-1	few	NA	CSVTTGLRNEQFF	TGCAGCGTGACCACAGGGTTGAGGAATGAGCAGTTCTTC
TRBV7-2	TRBJ1-1	NA	NA	CASKRTVNTEAFF	TGTGCCAGCAAAAGGACTGTGAACACTGAAGCTTTCTTT
TRBV5-4	TRBJ2-1	NA	TRBD2	CASSLGSTSGGNEQFF	TGTGCCAGCAGCTTGGGGTCGACTAGCGGGGGTAATGAGCAGTTCTTC
TRBV30	TRBJ2-1	NA	TRBD1	CAWYSHRGLYNEQFF	TGTGCCTGGTACTCTCACAGGGGGCTTTACAATGAGCAGTTCTTC
TRBV5-1	TRBJ1-2	NA	NA	CASSLGTGSFYGYTF	TGCGCCAGCAGCTTGGGAACAGGGTCGTTCTATGGCTACACCTTC
TRBV6-6	TRBJ2-1	NA	TRBD2	CASVGQAGGTNEQFF	TGTGCCAGCGTCGGGCAAGCGGGAGGGACCAATGAGCAGTTCTTC
TRBV4-1	TRBJ2-3	few	TRBD2	CASSLAGVLTDTQYF	TGCGCCAGCAGCTTAGCGGGAGTCCTCACAGATACGCAGTATTTT
TRBV7-9	TRBJ2-1	NA	TRBD2	CASSLGGGSYNEQFF	TGTGCCAGCAGCTTGGGGGGGGGATCGTACAATGAGCAGTTCTTC
TRBV29-1	TRBJ1-2	NA	NA	CSVRQDAADGYTF	TGCAGCGTTCGGCAAGACGCGGCAGATGGCTACACCTTC
TRBV6-5	TRBJ1-2	NA	TRBD1	CASSYSTGQPVYGYTF	TGTGCCAGCAGTTACTCGACGGGACAGCCCGTCTATGGCTACACCTTC
TRBV7-3	TRBJ1-1	few	TRBD1	CASSLKGARGSTEAFF	TGTGCCAGCAGCTTAAAGGGGGCCAGGGGAAGCACTGAAGCTTTCTTT